This T cell receptor beta chain is drawn from a study of blood T cell repertoires in COVID-19. Study at large: Acute and convalescent COVID-19 samples came from the United States, Italy and Spain.

The CDR3 runs 16 residues. Per germline, CDR1 MGHRA and CDR2 YSYEKL. The J segment lost 7 bases and the V segment lost 5 bases, leaving 14 bases of the junction unmatched. Measured with immunoSEQ multiplex PCR; TCRdb has only the in-frame clones, and not every one. This sample carries 190,000 or so clones, 86% of them seen once, and the ten largest clones take 3.5% to 5.5%. Participants reported their clinical history, and cohort assignment relied on those reports. Contact with a PCR-confirmed or clinician-diagnosed COVID-19 case occurred within 2 weeks of entry. This sequence originates from a woman in her twenties or thirties who had been exposed to COVID-19. Sequencing input: PBMCs or T cells enriched from blood (not recorded which). J is TRBJ2-7 and V is TRBV4-1, with 10 bases matching TRBD2. CDR3 region: CASSGLGTSEALEQYF. For the CDR3, the DNA is TGCGCCAGCAGCGGGCTAGGGACTAGCGAGGCCTTGGAGCAGTACTTC.